The 26 T cell receptor beta chains reported below all come from one sample, sequenced in a study of shared clonotypes between healthy human individuals. Assay: immunoSEQ multiplex PCR; the TCRdb copy retains only in-frame clones and omits some. The sample has 2 million to 3 million clones; 80% to 95% are singletons. Sequenced material: naive CD4+ T cells from PBMCs. Subset indicated: CD45RA+ positively selected. The origin of the receptors is a man aged 18 to 30 in good health. Some clones in this sample may be carry-over from other donors' samples.

The rearrangement links TRBV5-1 to TRBJ2-3, with D possibly TRBD2 on 5 matching bases. In germline, CDR1 is SGHRS, CDR2 YFSETQ. The CDR3 extends over 17 amino acids. Trimming removed 1 base at V and 0 bases at J, with 15 bases between. The DNA of the CDR3 is TGCGCCAGCAGCTTGATTCCTCCGTCGGGGAGCACAGATACGCAGTATTTT. Protein product: CASSLIPPSGSTDTQYF.

The chain is built from TRBV5-4 and TRBJ2-1; no clear D gene. The V gene's germline CDR1 is SGHNT and CDR2 YYREEE (reference sequence). This CDR3 contains 13 residues. The ends were cut back, 4 bases at V and 4 bases at J, with 9 bases in the middle. The CDR3 sequence: CASSVEEYNEQFF. CDR3 nucleotides: TGTGCCAGCAGCGTTGAGGAGTACAATGAGCAGTTCTTC.

The V and J genes are TRBV5-6 and TRBJ2-2, with D maybe TRBD2 (6 bases). The CDR3 is made up of 15 amino acids. Trimming removed 3 bases from V and 4 bases from J, with 13 bases in between. The germline V gene has CDR1 SGHDT and CDR2 YYEEEE. This CDR3 is CASSSGLSVTGELFF. CDR3 nucleotide sequence: TGTGCCAGCAGCTCGGGACTGTCCGTCACCGGGGAGCTGTTTTTT.

The rearrangement links TRBV30 to TRBJ1-2; possible D gene TRBD1, 5 bases. Trimming removed 1 base from V and 1 base from J, with 16 bases in between. Germline lookup yields CDR1 GTSNPN and CDR2 SVGIG (reference sequence). The CDR3 has 16 amino acids. CDR3 amino acids: CAWSGPTGDSNYGYTF. For the CDR3, the DNA is TGTGCCTGGAGTGGCCCCACCGGAGACAGTAACTATGGCTACACCTTC.

V usage is TRBV6-5 and J usage is TRBJ1-1, with 11 bases matching TRBD1. The germline V gene has CDR1 MNHEY and CDR2 SVGAGI. V lost 6 bases and J lost 5; bases outside the gene matches: 8. The CDR3 extends over 15 amino acids. In DNA form, the CDR3 reads TGTGCCAGCAGCTGGACAGGGGGCGTATGGACTGAAGCTTTCTTT. Its protein product is CASSWTGGVWTEAFF.

On this clone itself: The DNA is omitted, as the CDR3 cannot be located on it reliably, and the CDR3 follows TCRdb's listing. The chain is built from TRBV27 and TRBJ2-4; the table gives TRBD2 as D, unverified against the DNA. Germline lookup yields CDR1 MNHEY and CDR2 SMNVEV (reference sequence). The CDR3 is 20 residues long, counting both termini. CDR3: CASSLKGSSGFGEVGPGSYF.

The V gene is TRBV18, the J gene TRBJ1-1; TRBD1 is a possible D gene (5 bases). The germline gives CDR1 KGHSH, CDR2 LQKENI. This CDR3 has 15 amino acids. The V end lost 4 bases, the J end lost 1 base, and 13 bases lay between the germline ends. The CDR3 bases are TGTGCCAGCTCACTTGGGGGACTCCAGAACACTGAAGCTTTCTTT. Its protein is CASSLGGLQNTEAFF.

Of note for this clone: The sample has other DNA sequences that encode this CDR3 too. The chain joins TRBV28 to TRBJ2-3; weak D call: TRBD1 (5 bases). Germline V CDR1 and CDR2: MDHEN, SYDVKM. V dropped 8 bases and J dropped 3 bases, with 12 bases sitting between them. CDR3 length: 13 residues. CDR3 protein: CASRGAGTDTQYF. The CDR3 DNA reads as TGTGCCAGCCGTGGGGCAGGGACAGATACGCAGTATTTT. The full variable domain, rest sourced from reference TRBV28 and TRBJ2-3, is DVKVTQSSRYLVKRTGEKVFLECVQDMDHENMFWYRQDPGLGLRLIYFSYDVKMKEKGDIPEGYSVSREKKERFSLILESASTNQTSMYLCASRGAGTDTQYFGPGTRLTVL.

Note on this clone: This sample also contains other DNA sequences that code for the same CDR3. The chain recombines TRBV27 with TRBJ2-1, with 7 bases that match TRBD2. This CDR3 spans 15 amino acids. Germline V gives CDR1 MNHEY, CDR2 SMNVEV (reference sequence). V lost 3 bases and J lost 4; bases outside the gene matches: 6. The CDR3 sequence is CASSLGLAVYNEQFF. For the CDR3, the DNA is TGTGCCAGCAGTTTGGGGCTAGCGGTATACAATGAGCAGTTCTTC.

The chain employs TRBV19 and TRBJ2-3, with 8 bases matching TRBD2. Germline values: CDR1 LNHDA, CDR2 SQIVND (reference sequence). V trimming: 6 bases; J trimming: 3 bases; junction bases outside the gene matches: 17. The CDR3 is made up of 18 amino acids. CDR3 loop: CASSDSGTFLSLTDTQYF. CDR3 nucleotides: TGTGCCAGTAGCGATAGCGGGACGTTTCTTAGTTTGACAGATACGCAGTATTTT.

V usage is TRBV28 and J usage is TRBJ1-2; TRBD1 is a possible D gene (5 bases). CDR3 length equals 16 residues. The V end lost 3 bases, the J end lost 1 base, and 15 bases lay between the germline ends. Germline-derived CDR1 and CDR2 are MDHEN and SYDVKM. The CDR3 protein is CASSFQLGQGNYGYTF. DNA of the CDR3: TGTGCCAGCAGTTTTCAGCTGGGGCAGGGTAACTATGGCTACACCTTC.

This chain connects TRBV27 to TRBJ1-2, with a tentative D call TRBD1 (6 bases). V gave up 4 bases and J gave up 12 bases, with 18 bases separating them. Germline V gives CDR1 MNHEY, CDR2 SMNVEV (reference sequence). The CDR3 is 13 amino acids. As DNA, the CDR3 is TGTGCCAGCAGTTCTTCTACCGGGGGCATTCACACCTTC. It is translated as CASSSSTGGIHTF.

This clone was recorded only once. The chain employs TRBV9 and TRBJ2-6, with a tentative D call TRBD2 (5 bases). Trimming removed 0 bases at V and 0 bases at J, with 10 bases between. CDR1 SGDLS and CDR2 YYNGEE come from the germline V gene. This CDR3 is built from 17 residues. This CDR3 is CASSVDIGSSGANVLTF. CDR3 in DNA: TGTGCCAGCAGCGTAGATATAGGGAGCTCTGGGGCCAACGTCCTGACTTTC.

This clone was detected only once. The sample carries other DNA sequences with the same CDR3. In DNA, the CDR3 is TGCAGCGTTGGCCAAGGCGGCACAGATACGCAGTATTTT. Translation gives CSVGQGGTDTQYF. The chain joins TRBV29-1 to TRBJ2-3; D uncertain. The V gene's germline CDR1 is SQVTM and CDR2 ANQGSEA. This CDR3 spans 13 amino acids. V gave up 4 bases and J gave up 1 base, with 9 bases separating them.

This clone showed up just once. This sequence joins TRBV7-2 and TRBJ2-7; TRBD2 matches 11 bases. V was clipped by 5 bases and J by 7 bases; unmatched bases: 7. From germline, CDR1 is SGHTA and CDR2 FQGNSA. The CDR3 has 14 amino acids. The CDR3 loop reads CASSVLAGVDEQYF. Here the CDR3 DNA reads TGTGCCAGCAGCGTACTAGCGGGAGTCGATGAGCAGTACTTC.

The chain uses TRBV5-1 and TRBJ2-3; the match to TRBD2 covers 11 bases. The CDR3 totals 16 residues. With 1 base clipped from V and 5 bases from J, the junction kept 6 bases outside the gene matches. CDR1 and CDR2 from the germline V gene are SGHRS and YFSETQ. The CDR3 protein is CASSLIPTSGGDTQYF. Here the CDR3 DNA reads TGCGCCAGCAGCTTGATCCCCACTAGCGGGGGAGATACGCAGTATTTT.

The chain links TRBV18 to TRBJ2-7; D not resolved. V lost 3 bases to trimming and J lost 3 bases, with 9 bases between them. The CDR3 consists of 13 residues. Looked up from germline, CDR1 is KGHSH and CDR2 is LQKENI. DNA for the CDR3: TGTGCCAGCTCACCGGGCCTTAACTACGAGCAGTACTTC. Amino acids: CASSPGLNYEQYF.

The chain recombines TRBV5-8 with TRBJ2-7; weak D call: TRBD1 (5 bases). The germline V gene encodes CDR1 SGHTS and CDR2 YDEGEE. Trimming took off 9 bases at V and 0 bases at J, with 19 bases between the two ends. The CDR3 loop spans 15 amino acids. CDR3 residues: CATTFRGISSYEQYF. CDR3 coding DNA: TGTGCCACCACCTTTAGGGGAATTTCCTCCTACGAGCAGTACTTC.

V is TRBV14 and J is TRBJ1-4; possible D gene TRBD1, 6 bases. Germline V gene sequence: CDR1 SGHDN, CDR2 FVKESK. The CDR3 has 15 amino acids. V was clipped by 4 bases and J by 4 bases, with 13 bases between them. CDR3 sequence: CASSLLGQNNEKLFF. CDR3 in DNA: TGTGCCAGCAGCCTACTAGGACAGAATAATGAAAAACTGTTTTTT.

The chain couples TRBV2 to TRBJ2-3, with TRBD1 identical over 11 bases. V lost 6 bases and J lost 6; bases outside the gene matches: 5. This CDR3 region has 14 residues. Germline V gene data show CDR1 as SNHLY and CDR2 as FYNNEI. This CDR3 is CASRLGQGADTQYF. Here the CDR3 DNA reads TGTGCCAGCAGGCTAGGACAGGGGGCGGATACGCAGTATTTT. The complete variable domain, with remaining parts taken from reference TRBV2 and TRBJ2-3, reads EPEVTQTPSHQVTQMGQEVILRCVPISNHLYFYWYRQILGQKVEFLVSFYNNEISEKSEIFDDQFSVERPDGSNFTLKIRSTKLEDSAMYFCASRLGQGADTQYFGPGTRLTVL.

To note about this clone: Other DNA sequences within the sample encode an identical CDR3. The chain carries TRBV5-1 and TRBJ2-2; D is perhaps TRBD1 (6 bases). Between the trimmed V and J ends, which lost 0 bases and 2 bases, there was a span of 11 bases. The CDR3 totals 16 residues. Germline V gene lookup returns CDR1 SGHRS and CDR2 YFSETQ. The CDR3 bases are TGCGCCAGCAGCTTGGCTGGACAGTCTAACACCGGGGAGCTGTTTTTT. It yields the protein CASSLAGQSNTGELFF.

This chain joins TRBV2 and TRBJ2-1; no clear D. V dropped 4 bases and J dropped 0 bases, with 10 bases sitting between them. This CDR3 has 15 residues. The germline CDR1 and CDR2 sequences are SNHLY and FYNNEI. This CDR3 is CASSVGVGSYNEQFF. CDR3 in DNA: TGTGCCAGCAGTGTCGGAGTTGGCTCCTACAATGAGCAGTTCTTC.

To note about this clone: The sample holds other DNA sequences that translate to the same CDR3. The V and J genes are TRBV6-1 and TRBJ1-5, with 7 bases that match TRBD1. CDR1 is MNHNS, CDR2 SASEGT, per germline. V shed 1 base, J shed 1 base, and the junction held 1 base outside the gene matches. The CDR3 runs 15 residues. CDR3 loop: CASSEGQGSNQPQHF. For the CDR3, the DNA is TGTGCCAGCAGTGAAGGACAGGGCAGCAATCAGCCCCAGCATTTT.

The chain couples TRBV15 to TRBJ1-1; tentative D call: TRBD1 (5 bases). This CDR3 is 18 amino acids long. Trimming took off 3 bases at V and 4 bases at J, with 24 bases between the two ends. Germline CDR1 and CDR2: LNHNV and YYDKDF (reference sequence). CDR3 in DNA: TGTGCCACCAGCAGTGGGAGGGGTATCTTAGGCCAACCCACTGAAGCTTTCTTT. Its protein product is CATSSGRGILGQPTEAFF.

With respect to this clone: Other DNA sequences of this sample code for an identical CDR3. The chain links TRBV29-1 to TRBJ1-1; D unclear. V lost 6 bases to trimming and J lost 0 bases, with 2 bases between them. The CDR3 totals 10 residues. Germline CDR1 is SQVTM and CDR2 is ANQGSEA. The CDR3 spells CSVLNTEAFF. In DNA form, the CDR3 reads TGCAGCGTCTTGAACACTGAAGCTTTCTTT.

The J gene is TRBJ2-3, the V gene TRBV10-3; D is uncertain. V was clipped by 6 bases and J by 5 bases, with 12 bases between them. This CDR3 is built from 13 residues. The germline gives CDR1 ENHRY, CDR2 SYGVKD. Here the CDR3 DNA reads TGTGCCATCAGGAGCTTGGACCAAGATACGCAGTATTTT. Translated, it gives CAIRSLDQDTQYF.